This record covers a single TCR beta chain. No antigen is known for it. The repertoire was sequenced with immunoSEQ multiplex PCR; TCRdb's copy has only in-frame clones and lacks some. The sample records some 16,000 clones, over 80% being singletons. These data come from a study of CD4 T cells in relation to SARS-CoV-2 and coronaviruses. Study as a whole: TCR beta CDR3s were sequenced after 10-day antigen culture of PBMCs.

Germline V CDR1 and CDR2: SGHTA, FQGNSA. Germline trimming cut 0 bases from V and 6 bases from J; bases unmatched to any gene: 7. The CDR3 covers 16 residues. Unexposed donor CD4+ T cells date from about 2011-2019, before the COVID-19 pandemic. The cells were cultured for less than twelve days before CD4+ T cells were isolated. Unexposed-donor CD4+ T cells were probed with SARS-CoV-2 S/N and four cold-coronavirus spikes, cells permitting. Each well had 2 million or so PBMCs in around 5% human AB serum with IL-2. The sequenced sample was CD4+ T cells from PBMCs, cultured in vitro. The TCR originated in a human donor in good health. The chain has TRBV7-2 and TRBJ2-7; TRBD2 matches at 11 bases. CDR3: CASSLASTSGSLEQYF. DNA for the CDR3: TGTGCCAGCAGCTTAGCGTCTACTAGCGGGAGCCTCGAGCAGTACTTC.